These 21 T cell receptor beta chains share one sample of origin, sequenced in a study of tumor and adjacent non-tumor tissue in lung cancer. No cell sorting was done before RNA was extracted from the tissue. A modified ARM-PCR protocol with three rounds of nested PCR amplified TCRbeta. TCRdb re-derived calls from the multiplex PCR reads in MiXCR, one entry per CDR3 protein. This repertoire shows 95,000 to 150,000 distinct CDR3 sequences, about 66% found once; its top ten account for roughly 13%. Material: lung tumor tissue. The receptors shown here come from a man younger than 40 with non-small cell lung cancer.

The genes are TRBV29-1 and TRBJ2-7, with a tentative D call TRBD2 (5 bases). Germline CDR1 SQVTM, CDR2 ANQGSEA. The germline V and J ends were trimmed by 4 bases and 6 bases, with 13 bases remaining between them. The CDR3 sequence is 12 residues long. The CDR3 region is CSVVRGPCEQYF. The CDR3 nucleotides read TGCAGCGTTGTCCGGGGTCCCTGCGAGCAGTACTTC.

The table lists this clonotype with many counts. The rearrangement joins TRBV12-3 or TRBV12-4 to TRBJ1-2; possible D gene TRBD1, 6 bases. This CDR3 contains 14 residues. The V gene lost 5 bases and the J gene lost 8 bases, with 18 bases spanning the gap. The CDR3 region has the DNA TGTGCCAGCAGTCTGGACAGTTATTCCCGGGGCTACACCTTC. Amino acids: CASSLDSYSRGYTF.

As to this clonotype: A much larger clone lies a single base off, so this may be a read error. The V gene is TRBV5-4, the J gene TRBJ2-2; 11 nucleotides line up with TRBD1. The germline CDR1 and CDR2 sequences are SGHNT and YYREEE (reference sequence). The CDR3 is 15 amino acids. The CDR3 sequence: CARSLGQGVTGELFF. In DNA form, the CDR3 reads TGTGCCAGGAGCTTGGGACAGGGGGTAACCGGGGAGCTGTTTTTT.

This clonotype has more than one count but fewer than ten. The V gene is TRBV20-1, the J gene TRBJ1-5; perhaps TRBD1 as D (5 bases). The germline gives CDR1 DFQATT, CDR2 SNEGSKA (reference sequence). The CDR3 covers 14 residues. Between the trimmed V and J ends, which lost 1 base and 16 bases, there was a span of 23 bases. This CDR3 is CSARAGARNQPHHF. DNA of the CDR3: TGCAGTGCTAGAGCCGGGGCCAGAAATCAGCCACATCATTTT.

As regards this clonotype: Because the CDR3 is missing its conserved closing phenylalanine or tryptophan, this is likely a read error. The CDR3 here is CAGTLRLTKGEQYY. The CDR3, as DNA: TGTGCCGGCACCTTAAGACTGACTAAAGGCGAGCAGTACTAC. This chain joins TRBV6-2 or TRBV6-3 and TRBJ2-7; TRBD2 might be the D (5 bases). Between the trimmed V and J ends, which lost 11 bases and 6 bases, there was a span of 23 bases. Germline V gene data show CDR1 as MNHEY and CDR2 as SVGEGT. The CDR3 totals 14 residues.

Note on this clonotype: The CDR3 ends on some other residue instead of the conserved phenylalanine or tryptophan, so this is likely a read error. The V gene is TRBV20-1, the J gene TRBJ1-2; TRBD1 matches at 9 bases. There are 13 residues in the CDR3. The J segment lost 10 bases and the V segment lost 1 base, leaving 7 bases of the junction unmatched. Germline V gives CDR1 DFQATT, CDR2 SNEGSKA (reference sequence). CDR3 loop: CSARVTGGGDYTI. The DNA of the CDR3 is TGCAGTGCTAGAGTCACAGGGGGCGGCGACTACACCATC.

There are many counts of this clonotype. This chain joins TRBV29-1 and TRBJ1-4; 9 nucleotides align to TRBD1. CDR3 size: 15 residues. Germline V gene data show CDR1 as SQVTM and CDR2 as ANQGSEA. Germline trimming cut 6 bases from V and 0 bases from J; bases unmatched to any gene: 5. In DNA, the CDR3 is TGCAGCGTCCCGACAGGGGGGACAACTAATGAAAAACTGTTTTTT. It yields the protein CSVPTGGTTNEKLFF.

This clonotype was seen more than once but under ten times. At one boundary the junction diverges from the germline segment, which might be a read error. V and J are TRBV4-3 and TRBJ2-6, with D possibly being TRBD1 (6 bases). This CDR3 comprises 19 residues. Looked up from germline, CDR1 is LGHNA and CDR2 is YSLEER. The CDR3 protein is CATSQEFQGRTSGANDLTF. CDR3 in DNA: TGCGCCACCAGCCAAGAATTTCAGGGGCGGACCTCTGGGGCCAACGACCTGACTTTC.

This clonotype was detected only a few times. This chain joins TRBV19 and TRBJ2-1, with unresolved D. The ends were cut back, 3 bases at V and 6 bases at J, with 6 bases in the middle. Germline V gene lookup returns CDR1 LNHDA and CDR2 SQIVND (reference sequence). This CDR3 is 12 amino acids long. This chain's CDR3 is CASSIDFNEQFF. In DNA form, the CDR3 reads TGTGCCAGTAGTATTGACTTCAATGAGCAGTTCTTC.

The chain couples TRBV7-9 to TRBJ2-6; D gene ambiguous. Per germline, CDR1 SEHNR and CDR2 FQNEAQ (reference sequence). The CDR3 loop spans 17 amino acids. Trimming removed 0 bases at V and 3 bases at J, with 12 bases between. The CDR3 sequence: CASSLAWQEYGANVLTF. As DNA, the CDR3 is TGTGCCAGCAGCTTAGCGTGGCAGGAGTATGGGGCCAACGTCCTGACTTTC.

The chain joins TRBV7-3 to TRBJ2-2; TRBD2 aligns across 8 bases. V lost 7 bases and J lost 1; bases outside the gene matches: 8. Germline CDR1 is SGHTA and CDR2 is FQGTGA. The CDR3 totals 16 residues. The CDR3 loop reads CASTPGGNGNTGELFF. CDR3 bases: TGTGCCAGCACCCCGGGGGGGAATGGGAACACCGGGGAGCTGTTTTTT.

This chain uses TRBV7-8 with TRBJ1-5; D uncertain. The CDR3 runs to 14 residues. The ends were cut back, 5 bases at V and 0 bases at J, with 8 bases in the middle. CDR1 is SGHVS, CDR2 FQNEAQ, per germline. The CDR3 sequence is CASSPGSSNQPQHF. The CDR3 DNA reads TGTGCCAGCAGCCCGGGTAGTAGCAATCAGCCCCAGCATTTT.

Concerning this clonotype: The junction departs from the called germline gene at one end, perhaps through a read error. This sequence joins TRBV4-1 and TRBJ2-7; D is undetermined. The CDR3 has 15 residues. Germline lookup yields CDR1 MGHRA and CDR2 YSYEKL. In DNA, the CDR3 is TGCACCAGCAGCCAAACAACCCCCAGCTACTACGAGCAGTACTTC. Amino acids: CTSSQTTPSYYEQYF.

This clonotype was recorded only once. The chain carries TRBV11-1 and TRBJ2-7; 7 bases match TRBD1. J gave up 7 bases and V 5 bases, and 14 bases lay outside the gene matches. CDR3 length: 15 residues. Germline CDR1 is SGHAT and CDR2 is FQDESV (reference sequence). CDR3 DNA: TGTGCCAGCAGCATGAGACAGGGTTCGGGCCATGAGCAGTACTTC. This gives the protein CASSMRQGSGHEQYF.

A remark on this clonotype: This could be a read error, since a much larger clone is one nucleotide away. The CDR3: CSARAGGQVGNQPQRF. DNA of the CDR3: TGCAGTGCTAGGGCTGGGGGACAGGTCGGCAATCAGCCCCAGCGTTTT. The chain uses TRBV20-1 and TRBJ1-5; 8 bases line up with TRBD1. The CDR3 consists of 16 residues. The germline gives CDR1 DFQATT, CDR2 SNEGSKA (reference sequence).

This clonotype was seen a few times. A much larger clone is a single base away; this may be a read error. V and J are TRBV6-2 or TRBV6-3 and TRBJ2-3; no clear D gene. This CDR3 has 13 amino acids. The V and J ends lost 6 bases and 4 bases respectively, with 11 bases between them. Germline V CDR1 and CDR2: MNHEY, SVGEGT. The CDR3: CASRVNTPDTQYF. For the CDR3, the DNA is TGTGCCAGCAGGGTGAATACGCCAGATACGCAGTATTTT.

As for this clonotype: The CDR3 ends on some other residue instead of the conserved phenylalanine or tryptophan, so this is likely a read error. This chain joins TRBV10-3 and TRBJ1-1, with a weak D call TRBD1 (6 bases). Germline V gene sequence: CDR1 ENHRY, CDR2 SYGVKD. This CDR3 has 16 amino acids. Trimming cost V 1 base and J 1 base, with 13 bases left between them. CDR3 nucleotide sequence: TGTGCCATCAGTGAGTTTCTTGGGGGCGCGAACACTGAAGCTTTCCTT. Protein: CAISEFLGGANTEAFL.

A remark on this clonotype: One base away lies a much larger clone, so this may be a sequencing read error. The DNA of the CDR3 is TGCGGCGCCATGCTCAGGAGGAATATCATTCAGTACTTC. It is translated as CGAMLRRNIIQYF. The chain links TRBV29-1 to TRBJ2-4; the D gene is possibly TRBD2 (5 bases). The CDR3 has 13 residues. Germline CDR1 SQVTM, CDR2 ANQGSEA.

On this clonotype itself: This may come from a read error, since a much larger clone is one base off. CDR3 protein: CRASLPGKVYEQFF. CDR3 nucleotide sequence: TGCAGAGCTAGTCTCCCAGGAAAGGTTTATGAGCAGTTCTTC. V is TRBV20-1 and J is TRBJ2-1; D is unresolved. This CDR3 is 14 amino acids long. Germline lookup yields CDR1 DFQATT and CDR2 SNEGSKA (reference sequence).

On this clonotype: Its ends do not fully match the called genes, so a read error is possible. The chain employs TRBV12-5 and TRBJ2-5; TRBD2 aligns across 10 bases. Germline CDR1 is LGHNT and CDR2 is FRNRAP. CDR3 size: 16 residues. CDR3 DNA sequence: TGTGCTAGTTCCCCTGCCGGGACTAGCGTTTCTGAGATCCAGTACTTC. This translates into CASSPAGTSVSEIQYF.

A note on this clonotype: A read error is possible here, since a much larger clone lies one base away. The chain uses TRBV29-1 and TRBJ2-5; tentatively, D is TRBD1 or TRBD2 (7 bases each). The CDR3 runs 12 residues. CDR1 is SQVTM, CDR2 ANQGSEA, per germline. In DNA, the CDR3 is TGCAGCTCCGGGGGGCAGGGGGAGACCCGGTACTTC. Protein: CSSGGQGETRYF.